The present T cell receptor (beta chain) was sequenced within a study of shared clonotypes between healthy human individuals. Germline CDR1 is SGHRS and CDR2 is YFSETQ. V lost 7 bases to trimming and J lost 10 bases; unmatched junction nucleotides: 6. The CDR3 length is 12 residues. Study-level points and caveats: It was observed that 5% to 6.5% of naive CD4 clonotypes were shared across several donors.

Concerning this clone itself: Its antigen is not known.

TCRdb keeps only in-frame clones here, not all; method: immunoSEQ multiplex PCR. The data contain about 1.5 million clones, 95% to 99% of them singletons. Material for sequencing was naive CD4+ T cells sorted from blood. Subset in this sample: CD45RA+ positively selected. The clonotype comes from a young man in good health. The chain uses TRBV5-1 and TRBJ2-1; 9 bases are a match to TRBD1. The CDR3 sequence: CASRDRAVEQFF. The DNA for the CDR3 is TGCGCCAGCCGGGACAGGGCAGTCGAGCAGTTCTTC.